The 2 T cell receptor beta chains listed next were all sequenced from one sample in a study of cytotoxic CD8 clonotypes in ibrutinib-treated CLL. TCRdb keeps only in-frame clones here, not all; method: immunoSEQ multiplex PCR. The profile covers about 43,000 clones, with about two thirds appearing a single time and roughly 13% taken by the ten largest. The starting material was PBMCs, obtained after 12 months of ibrutinib treatment. The receptors derive from a human donor with chronic lymphocytic leukemia.

This sequence joins TRBV21-1 and TRBJ2-3; the table's TRBD1 call for D was not verified on the DNA. TRBV21-1 constitutes a pseudogene. The CDR3 runs 19 residues. CDR3 in amino acids: CASRLPNQSTGGKTDTQYF. DNA for the CDR3: TGTGCCAGCAGACTTCCTAACCAATCGACAGGGGGCAAAACAGATACGCAGTATTTT.

The gene calls are TRBV5-1 and TRBJ1-5; 8 positions agree with TRBD1. The CDR3 has 14 residues. Germline CDR1 and CDR2: SGHRS and YFSETQ. The ends lost 3 bases at V and 4 bases at J; junction bases unmatched: 3. CDR3 residues: CASSYGQGNQPQHF. The CDR3 coding sequence is TGCGCCAGCAGCTACGGACAGGGAAATCAGCCCCAGCATTTT.